This TCR beta chain was sequenced in a study of shared clonotypes between healthy human individuals. Study results and caveats: Enrolling few donors narrowed the genetic and exposure-history diversity that was represented.

Note on this clone: The target antigen is unknown.

Clones were sequenced by immunoSEQ multiplex PCR, and TCRdb holds only the in-frame ones, with some missing. The sample consists of about half a million clones, roughly 77% of them appearing once. The V segment lost 6 bases and the J segment 3 bases; nucleotides outside the gene matches: 13. The germline V gene has CDR1 SQVTM and CDR2 ANQGSEA. This CDR3 spans 16 amino acids. The specimen was PBMCs. The J gene is TRBJ2-5, the V gene TRBV29-1; 10 nucleotides align to TRBD1. The receptor comes from a woman aged 40 to 55 in good health. Some clones in this sample may be carry-over from other donors' samples. The DNA of the CDR3 is TGCAGCGTATCTTGGTCGGGACAGGGGAGTAAAGAGACCCAGTACTTC. Protein sequence: CSVSWSGQGSKETQYF.